Shown below are 2 T cell receptor beta chains from a single sample sequenced in a study of cytomegalovirus exposure and HLA in healthy donors (dated by TCRdb to about 2017). The library was produced with the immunoSEQ multiplex PCR assay. For the multiplex PCR, a mixture combining 60 forward primers for TCR Vbeta segments and 13 reverse primers for TCR Jbeta segments was used. The source is immuneACCESS, and TCRdb retained only in-frame sequences with V and J called. Part of the clones is not carried over; for the studies checked, unresolved V genes explain less than half of this, and the remainder is unexplained. The sample includes 150,000 to 200,000 clones, with 75% to 85% observed a single time. 13% of the sample lies in the top ten. The sample taken for sequencing was PBMCs. The origin of the receptors is a woman in her forties or fifties in good health and CMV-seronegative.

This clone was observed once. V usage is TRBV11-2 and J usage is TRBJ1-1; tentative D call: TRBD1 (6 bases). There are 17 residues in the CDR3. The V end lost 4 bases, the J end lost 4 bases, and 22 bases lay between the germline ends. Per the germline V gene, CDR1 is SGHAT and CDR2 is FQNNGV. The CDR3 sequence: CASSSPGHQLGTTEAFF. The CDR3 DNA is TGTGCCAGCAGCTCACCGGGACACCAGCTCGGGACCACTGAAGCTTTCTTT.

The chain couples TRBV18 to TRBJ2-7, with D possibly matching TRBD1 (6 bases). Germline V gene data show CDR1 as KGHSH and CDR2 as LQKENI. The CDR3 extends over 13 amino acids. Deletions cut 2 bases from V and 3 bases from J, with 8 bases between. CDR3 in amino acids: CASSPTGFYEQYF. CDR3 bases: TGTGCCAGCTCACCAACAGGGTTCTACGAGCAGTACTTC.